The 14 T cell receptor beta chains presented below share a single source sample, sequenced in a study of T cell repertoires in ileal Crohn's disease. Time point given: neoterminal ileum biopsy at postoperative endoscopy, about 6 months after surgery. Using immunoSEQ multiplex PCR, the repertoire was profiled, and TCRdb retains in-frame clones only, with some absent. The sample shows some 14,000 clones, roughly three quarters of them seen only once. The sequenced sample was ileal tissue. The origin of the receptors is an adult with Crohn's disease.

The chain links TRBV30 to TRBJ2-5; 8 nucleotides align to TRBD2. In germline, CDR1 is GTSNPN, CDR2 SVGIG (reference sequence). CDR3 length equals 14 residues. V was pared by 0 bases and J by 5 bases, with 5 bases of the junction left unmatched. The CDR3 nucleotides are TGTGCCTGGAGTGTACAAGCGGGGGCGGAGACCCAGTACTTC. It yields the protein CAWSVQAGAETQYF.

The chain combines TRBV5-1 with TRBJ2-2; D is unclear. This CDR3 region has 13 residues. Trimming removed 4 bases from V and 5 bases from J, with 9 bases in between. Germline V gene data show CDR1 as SGHRS and CDR2 as YFSETQ. The CDR3 is CASSPVGTGELFF. CDR3 nucleotides: TGCGCCAGCAGCCCGGTCGGGACCGGGGAGCTGTTTTTT.

V usage is TRBV15 and J usage is TRBJ1-1, with 11 bases lining up with TRBD1. The junction had 4 bases not matched to a gene; V was cut back by 1 base and J by 6 bases. The CDR3 loop spans 15 amino acids. The germline V gene encodes CDR1 LNHNV and CDR2 YYDKDF (reference sequence). The CDR3 DNA reads TGTGCCACCAGCAGAGGGACAGGGGGCGCCCCTGAAGCTTTCTTT. Its protein is CATSRGTGGAPEAFF.

This clone was found a few times. This sequence joins TRBV27 and TRBJ2-2; a possible D gene is TRBD2 (6 bases). CDR1 and CDR2 (germline): MNHEY, SMNVEV (reference sequence). The CDR3 length is 15 residues. V was trimmed by 7 bases and J by 6 bases, leaving 18 bases between them. The DNA of the CDR3 is TGTGCCAGCAAGGAAATTTGGGGGGAGGCCGGGGAGCTGTTTTTT. It is translated as CASKEIWGEAGELFF.

V and J are TRBV9 and TRBJ2-5, with 7 positions matching TRBD1. This CDR3 region has 17 residues. Germline CDR1 reads SGDLS; CDR2 reads YYNGEE. V shed 0 bases and J 1 base; nucleotides not matched to a gene: 9. The CDR3 sequence: CASSVAEAGGSQETQYF. The DNA for the CDR3 is TGTGCCAGCAGCGTAGCTGAGGCAGGGGGTTCCCAAGAGACCCAGTACTTC.

The table lists this clone with a few counts. This sequence joins TRBV10-3 and TRBJ1-2; a possible D gene is TRBD1 (6 bases). Germline V CDR1 and CDR2: ENHRY, SYGVKD. V was pared by 10 bases and J by 8 bases, with 11 bases between. This CDR3 has 10 residues. CDR3 sequence reads: CATQGRGYTF. The CDR3 nucleotides are TGTGCCACACAGGGACGGGGCTACACCTTC.

In its sample, this clone is medium-sized. This chain joins TRBV9 and TRBJ2-7, with 7 bases aligning to TRBD1. The CDR3 extends over 15 amino acids. CDR1 and CDR2 (germline): SGDLS, YYNGEE. V lost 4 bases and J lost 4; bases outside the gene matches: 11. CDR3 DNA: TGTGCCAGCAGCCCCCAGGGGGACGGGACGTACGAGCAGTACTTC. Residues: CASSPQGDGTYEQYF.

The chain employs TRBV29-1 and TRBJ2-1; unclear D gene. This CDR3 is 12 amino acids long. The germline V and J ends were trimmed by 4 bases and 5 bases, with 9 bases remaining between them. Germline assignment: CDR1 SQVTM and CDR2 ANQGSEA. CDR3 amino acids: CSVGVLDNEQFF. CDR3 nucleotides: TGCAGCGTTGGAGTTTTGGACAATGAGCAGTTCTTC.

V is TRBV4-3 and J is TRBJ2-2; D gene uncertain. This CDR3 contains 13 residues. Per germline, CDR1 LGHNA and CDR2 YSLEER. Trimming pared 0 bases from V and 5 bases from J, leaving 4 bases between. The CDR3 loop is CASSQDITGELFF. DNA for the CDR3: TGCGCCAGCAGCCAAGATATAACCGGGGAGCTGTTTTTT.

The chain has TRBV6-6 and TRBJ1-5; 7 positions match TRBD1. V shed 4 bases, J shed 4 bases, and the junction held 4 bases outside the gene matches. The length of the CDR3 is 14 residues. Germline V gene data show CDR1 as MNHNY and CDR2 as SVGAGI (reference sequence). The CDR3 nucleotides are TGTGCCAGCAGTTCCCAGGGGGGGAATCAGCCCCAGCATTTT. This codes for CASSSQGGNQPQHF.

This chain connects TRBV5-1 to TRBJ2-5; TRBD2 might be the D (5 bases). CDR1 is SGHRS and CDR2 is YFSETQ in the germline V gene. The germline V and J ends were trimmed by 0 bases and 1 base, with 7 bases remaining between them. There are 14 residues in the CDR3. In nucleotides, the CDR3 is TGCGCCAGCAGCTTGGGAGCGGCCCAAGAGACCCAGTACTTC. Its protein product is CASSLGAAQETQYF.

This clone was observed a few times. The V and J genes are TRBV5-1 and TRBJ2-1, with a weak D call TRBD2 (6 bases). This CDR3 has 14 amino acids. The germline CDR1 and CDR2 sequences are SGHRS and YFSETQ. V was trimmed by 0 bases and J by 8 bases, leaving 12 bases between them. CDR3 sequence (DNA): TGCGCCAGCAGCTTGGGGGGACTCCCCGATGAGCAGTTCTTC. Residues: CASSLGGLPDEQFF.

CDR3 in amino acids: CASSQTGQPSGGYTF. The CDR3 nucleotides are TGCGCCAGCAGCCAGACGGGACAGCCATCCGGTGGCTACACCTTC. The chain couples TRBV4-1 to TRBJ1-2; 7 bases map to TRBD1. Germline lookup yields CDR1 MGHRA and CDR2 YSYEKL. The V gene end was trimmed by 3 bases and the J gene end by 7 bases; junction bases not matched to a gene: 11. The CDR3 is 15 residues long.

The genes are TRBV28 and TRBJ1-4, with a tentative D call TRBD1 (6 bases). With 6 bases removed from V and 3 bases from J, the gap between germline ends came to 11 bases. The CDR3 runs 14 residues. Germline lookup yields CDR1 MDHEN and CDR2 SYDVKM. CDR3 residues: CASSLGGPNEKLFF. The CDR3 nucleotides read TGTGCCAGCAGCCTAGGGGGACCTAATGAAAAACTGTTTTTT.